The 21 T cell receptor beta chains in this list originate from one sample, sequenced in a study of blood T cell repertoires in COVID-19. Some clones are missing from TCRdb's copy, which holds only in-frame ones; the method was immunoSEQ multiplex PCR. The data hold 160,000 or so clones, with roughly nine tenths observed a single time. The sample taken for sequencing was peripheral blood. These receptors were taken from a woman between 35 and 50 years old with acute or convalescent COVID-19.

In this sample, this clone turned up once. The gene calls are TRBV29-1 and TRBJ1-3; TRBD1 agrees at 8 bases. The CDR3 sequence is 13 residues long. The V segment lost 6 bases and the J segment 3 bases; nucleotides outside the gene matches: 4. Germline V gives CDR1 SQVTM, CDR2 ANQGSEA. DNA for the CDR3: TGCAGCGTCGACAGGGGAGGTGGAAACACCATATATTTT. It translates to CSVDRGGGNTIYF.

This sequence joins TRBV28 and TRBJ2-1, with 10 bases identical to TRBD1. Germline V gene sequence: CDR1 MDHEN, CDR2 SYDVKM. The trim removed 6 bases at V and 8 bases at J, leaving 19 bases unmatched. CDR3 length equals 18 residues. This CDR3 is CASSPNPGTGVGLDEQFF. The CDR3 DNA reads as TGTGCCAGCAGCCCCAACCCCGGGACAGGGGTCGGTCTCGATGAGCAGTTCTTC.

This clone has a single count. The chain recombines TRBV19 with TRBJ1-1, with 9 nucleotides matching TRBD1. The CDR3 contains 14 residues. From germline, CDR1 is LNHDA and CDR2 SQIVND (reference sequence). V dropped 6 bases and J dropped 7; count of bases not matched to a gene: 9. The CDR3 sequence: CASSHRGRVGEAFF. In nucleotides, the CDR3 is TGTGCCAGTAGCCACAGGGGGCGCGTCGGTGAAGCTTTCTTT.

This clone occurred once. The chain joins TRBV4-1 to TRBJ2-3; 9 bases match TRBD2. Germline lookup yields CDR1 MGHRA and CDR2 YSYEKL. After removal of 4 bases from V and 2 bases from J, the junction contained 13 bases not matched to a gene. There are 18 residues in the CDR3. The CDR3 sequence is CASSPRGAGGLDTDTQYF. The CDR3 nucleotides read TGCGCCAGCAGCCCCAGAGGGGCGGGGGGGCTGGACACAGATACGCAGTATTTT.

This sequence joins TRBV3-1 (or the pseudogene TRBV3-2) and TRBJ2-7, with D perhaps matching TRBD2 (6 bases). This CDR3 has 13 residues. Germline V gene lookup returns CDR1 LGHDT and CDR2 YNNKEL (reference sequence). V lost 0 bases, J lost 5 bases, and 8 bases lay in between. As DNA, the CDR3 is TGTGCCAGCAGCCAAGAGTGGGGGGACGAGCAGTACTTC. Translating gives CASSQEWGDEQYF.

The V gene is TRBV24-1, the J gene TRBJ2-1; 7 bases line up with TRBD1. The CDR3 contains 17 residues. The V segment lost 4 bases and the J segment 6 bases; nucleotides outside the gene matches: 14. In germline, CDR1 is KGHDR, CDR2 SFDVKD. Here the CDR3 DNA reads TGTGCCACCAGTGACACAAACGTGACAGGGAGTATCAATGAGCAGTTCTTC. Translation: CATSDTNVTGSINEQFF.

The rearrangement uses TRBV4-1 and TRBJ1-1; TRBD1 agrees at 8 bases. Germline loops: CDR1 MGHRA, CDR2 YSYEKL. The ends lost 0 bases at V and 5 bases at J; junction bases unmatched: 5. This CDR3 is 15 amino acids long. The CDR3 DNA is TGCGCCAGCAGCCAAGACGGACAGGGAGGGACTGAAGCTTTCTTT. This encodes CASSQDGQGGTEAFF.

This clone was observed a handful of times. The CDR3 region is CAWSPDSSNQPQHF. The DNA for the CDR3 is TGTGCCTGGAGTCCGGACAGTAGCAATCAGCCCCAGCATTTT. The chain links TRBV30 to TRBJ1-5; possibly TRBD1 for D (6 bases). CDR3 length: 14 residues. V lost 2 bases and J 0 bases, leaving 8 bases between the germline ends. Germline CDR1 and CDR2: GTSNPN and SVGIG (reference sequence).

The gene calls are TRBV5-6 and TRBJ2-7; D possibly corresponds to TRBD1 (5 bases). There are 14 residues in the CDR3. V was cut by 4 bases and J by 3 bases, with 14 bases left in between. Germline V gene data show CDR1 as SGHDT and CDR2 as YYEEEE. The CDR3 nucleotides are TGTGCCAGCAGCGGGGCACGGTGGGGCTACGAGCAGTACTTC. This encodes CASSGARWGYEQYF.

The CDR3 nucleotides read TGTGCCAGCAGCGTAGCAGGAGTAGCGGGGGGAACCTACGAGCAGTACTTC. This codes for CASSVAGVAGGTYEQYF. The rearrangement joins TRBV9 to TRBJ2-7; 10 nucleotides agree with TRBD2. Per the germline V gene, CDR1 is SGDLS and CDR2 is YYNGEE. The CDR3 extends over 17 amino acids. V lost 0 bases and J lost 2; bases outside the gene matches: 8.

V usage is TRBV11-1 and J usage is TRBJ2-7, with 10 bases aligning to TRBD2. Per germline, CDR1 SGHAT and CDR2 FQDESV (reference sequence). J gave up 3 bases and V 5 bases, and 7 bases lay outside the gene matches. There are 15 residues in the CDR3. CDR3 region: CASSKPGLANYEQYF. In DNA form, the CDR3 reads TGTGCCAGCAGCAAACCGGGACTAGCGAACTACGAGCAGTACTTC.

This clone was recorded a few times. J is TRBJ1-5 and V is TRBV15; D remains unclear. Germline CDR1 and CDR2: LNHNV and YYDKDF (reference sequence). V was clipped by 0 bases and J by 5 bases, with 11 bases between them. The CDR3 is 15 amino acids. The CDR3 is CATSRDLGGDQPQHF. CDR3 nucleotides: TGTGCCACCAGCAGAGATTTGGGAGGCGATCAGCCCCAGCATTTT.

This chain connects TRBV5-8 to TRBJ1-5, with D hard to call. V lost 4 bases to trimming and J lost 0 bases, with 11 bases between them. This CDR3 region has 15 residues. Per the germline V gene, CDR1 is SGHTS and CDR2 is YDEGEE. As DNA, the CDR3 is TGTGCCAGCAGCCAAATACTTATTAGCAATCAGCCCCAGCATTTT. It yields the protein CASSQILISNQPQHF.

Only one count was recorded for this clone. The rearrangement links TRBV6-2 or TRBV6-3 to TRBJ2-4; 15 bases align to TRBD2. The CDR3 has 16 residues. Germline V gene data show CDR1 as MNHEY and CDR2 as SVGEGT. The V gene end was trimmed by 5 bases and the J gene end by 6 bases; junction bases not matched to a gene: 5. The chain's CDR3 is CASSEGLAGGGNIQYF. CDR3 nucleotide sequence: TGTGCCAGCAGTGAGGGACTAGCGGGGGGAGGAAACATTCAGTACTTC.

This clone was seen once. V and J are TRBV9 and TRBJ1-1, with 7 positions matching TRBD1. Per the germline V gene, CDR1 is SGDLS and CDR2 is YYNGEE. The trim removed 3 bases at V and 4 bases at J, leaving 6 bases unmatched. The CDR3 runs 14 residues. CDR3 sequence: CASSGRGSITEAFF. As DNA, the CDR3 is TGTGCCAGCAGCGGCAGGGGGTCGATCACTGAAGCTTTCTTT. The entire variable domain, with the rest obtained from reference TRBV9 and TRBJ1-1, is as follows: DSGVTQTPKHLITATGQRVTLRCSPRSGDLSVYWYQQSLDQGLQFLIQYYNGEERAKGNILERFSAQQFPDLHSELNLSSLELGDSALYFCASSGRGSITEAFFGQGTRLTVV.

The chain links TRBV30 to TRBJ1-5; weak D call: TRBD1 (6 bases). With 2 bases removed from V and 6 bases from J, the gap between germline ends came to 11 bases. Germline V CDR1 and CDR2: GTSNPN, SVGIG (reference sequence). CDR3 length: 13 amino acids. The CDR3 nucleotides read TGTGCCTGGAGTCTGCAGGGGACTCAGCCCCAGCATTTT. This translates into CAWSLQGTQPQHF.

This chain connects TRBV27 to TRBJ2-1, with 8 bases identical to TRBD1. Germline V lookup: CDR1 MNHEY, CDR2 SMNVEV (reference sequence). V shed 3 bases, J shed 10 bases, and the junction held 8 bases outside the gene matches. The CDR3 is 14 amino acids. CDR3 amino acids: CASSFGRTGYEQFF. DNA of the CDR3: TGTGCCAGCAGTTTTGGGAGGACAGGGTACGAGCAGTTCTTC.

The J gene is TRBJ1-6, the V gene TRBV5-6; 8 bases are a match to TRBD1. Germline assignment: CDR1 SGHDT and CDR2 YYEEEE. The ends lost 4 bases at V and 9 bases at J; junction bases unmatched: 6. The CDR3 is made up of 14 amino acids. CDR3 in amino acids: CASSPDRGFSPLHF. CDR3 nucleotides: TGTGCCAGCAGCCCCGACAGGGGTTTTTCACCCCTCCACTTT. Variable domain in full (rest from reference TRBV5-6 and TRBJ1-6): DAGVTQSPTHLIKTRGQQVTLRCSPKSGHDTVSWYQQALGQGPQFIFQYYEEEERQRGNFPDRFSGHQFPNYSSELNVNALLLGDSALYLCASSPDRGFSPLHFGNGTRLTVT.

The rearrangement links TRBV7-2 to TRBJ2-2; 8 nucleotides align to TRBD1. Germline V gene data show CDR1 as SGHTA and CDR2 as FQGNSA. With 5 bases clipped from V and 2 bases from J, the junction kept 7 bases outside the gene matches. The CDR3 is 16 residues long. The CDR3 reads CASSPQGARNTGELFF. Here the CDR3 DNA reads TGTGCCAGCAGCCCCCAGGGGGCGCGTAACACCGGGGAGCTGTTTTTT. Full variable domain (rest looked up from reference TRBV7-2 and TRBJ2-2): GAGVSQSPSNKVTEKGKDVELRCDPISGHTALYWYRQSLGQGLEFLIYFQGNSAPDKSGLPSDRFSAERTGGSVSTLTIQRTQQEDSAVYLCASSPQGARNTGELFFGEGSRLTVL.

The V gene is TRBV14, the J gene TRBJ2-3; D perhaps matches TRBD2 (6 bases). V lost 4 bases to trimming and J lost 1 base, with 12 bases between them. The length of the CDR3 is 15 residues. CDR1 is SGHDN, CDR2 FVKESK, per germline. The CDR3 DNA reads TGTGCCAGCAGCCCATCCTTAGCGGGCACAGATACGCAGTATTTT. Translated, it gives CASSPSLAGTDTQYF.

The chain employs TRBV5-1 and TRBJ2-1, with 9 nucleotides matching TRBD2. V trimming: 2 bases; J trimming: 0 bases; junction bases outside the gene matches: 6. The CDR3 has 17 amino acids. Germline V CDR1 and CDR2: SGHRS, YFSETQ. DNA for the CDR3: TGCGCCAGCAGCTTTCGCGGGGGGGTAAGCTCCTACAATGAGCAGTTCTTC. Translated: CASSFRGGVSSYNEQFF.